These 16 T cell receptor beta chains came from one sample sequenced in a study of identical twins. One entry per CDR3 protein results from TCRdb running MiXCR on the 5' RACE reads. The sample records around 1.7 million distinct CDR3 sequences, roughly a third being singletons. The sample comprised cord blood. All receptors come from a newborn girl in good health.

The chain combines TRBV21-1 with TRBJ2-1; no check of the table's D call, TRBD2, against the DNA was made. TRBV21-1 is listed as a pseudogene. CDR3 size: 15 residues. CDR3 coding DNA: TGTGCCAGCAGCCCAACTGAAGGGACTTTGAATGAGCAGTTCTTC. Protein sequence: CASSPTEGTLNEQFF.

CDR3 nucleotides: TGCAGTGCTAGAGATGCCGGGAAGCAGGCCGGGGAGCTGTTTTTT. This gives the protein CSARDAGKQAGELFF. The gene calls are TRBV20-1 and TRBJ2-2; a possible D gene is TRBD2 (5 bases). The germline V gene encodes CDR1 DFQATT and CDR2 SNEGSKA (reference sequence). Trimming took off 0 bases at V and 6 bases at J, with 14 bases between the two ends. The CDR3 sequence is 15 residues long.

This sequence joins TRBV7-6 and TRBJ2-3, with TRBD1 matching over 10 bases. This CDR3 has 14 amino acids. In germline, CDR1 is SGHVS, CDR2 FNYEAQ. Losses at the gene ends were 4 bases for V and 6 bases for J; bases not matched to a gene: 4. CDR3 in amino acids: CASSYGTGVDTQYF. The CDR3 DNA follows: TGTGCCAGCAGCTATGGGACAGGGGTGGATACGCAGTATTTT.

Regarding this clonotype: One end of the junction varies from germline; a read error may be responsible. J is TRBJ1-1 and V is TRBV12-3 or TRBV12-4, with D perhaps TRBD1 (6 bases). The CDR3 consists of 12 residues. This CDR3 is CASARGLTGAFF. As DNA, the CDR3 is TGTGCCAGCGCCAGGGGCCTAACTGGAGCTTTCTTT.

This clonotype was detected many times. This chain uses TRBV2 with TRBJ2-3; 8 nucleotides match TRBD1. Germline V gene sequence: CDR1 SNHLY, CDR2 FYNNEI. The CDR3 runs 14 residues. V was clipped by 5 bases and J by 6 bases; unmatched bases: 7. The CDR3 here is CASSRTGSGDTQYF. CDR3 sequence (DNA): TGTGCCAGCAGTCGGACAGGGAGTGGGGATACGCAGTATTTT.

The chain recombines TRBV6-1 with TRBJ2-1, with a tentative D call TRBD2 (6 bases). In germline, CDR1 is MNHNS, CDR2 SASEGT. The CDR3 sequence is 17 residues long. V was clipped by 6 bases and J by 0 bases, with 18 bases between them. The CDR3 reads CASRATGTLSSYNEQFF. DNA for the CDR3: TGTGCCAGCAGGGCCACCGGGACTCTTAGCTCCTACAATGAGCAGTTCTTC.

This chain uses TRBV6-1 with TRBJ1-2; D call uncertain. The CDR3 totals 13 residues. V shed 1 base and J shed 5 bases, with 8 bases lying between them. Germline CDR1 MNHNS, CDR2 SASEGT. Here the CDR3 DNA reads TGTGCCAGCAGTGAAGTGATCGGATATGGCTACACCTTC. Translation gives CASSEVIGYGYTF.

This clonotype was detected only a few times. The chain joins TRBV27 to TRBJ2-1; D perhaps matches TRBD1 (6 bases). The CDR3 spans 16 residues. The germline gives CDR1 MNHEY, CDR2 SMNVEV (reference sequence). The V gene lost 6 bases and the J gene lost 4 bases, with 19 bases spanning the gap. The CDR3 here is CASSSFLTGMYNEQFF. The DNA of the CDR3 is TGTGCCAGCAGCTCCTTCCTAACAGGGATGTACAATGAGCAGTTCTTC.

The chain uses TRBV6-1 and TRBJ1-5; D unclear. The CDR3 has 13 amino acids. Germline V gene data show CDR1 as MNHNS and CDR2 as SASEGT. V was clipped by 4 bases and J by 1 base, with 5 bases between them. CDR3 DNA: TGTGCCAGCAGTGTTGTCAGCAATCAGCCCCAGCATTTT. This sequence encodes CASSVVSNQPQHF.

This clonotype was seen more than once but under ten times. The J gene is TRBJ2-4, the V gene TRBV4-2, with D perhaps TRBD2 (6 bases). The CDR3 loop spans 17 amino acids. Per the germline V gene, CDR1 is LGHNA and CDR2 is YNFKEQ. V lost 0 bases and J 0 bases, leaving 12 bases between the germline ends. CDR3 amino acids: CASSQEVGGLAKNIQYF. For the CDR3, the DNA is TGTGCCAGCAGCCAAGAGGTGGGGGGTTTAGCCAAAAACATTCAGTACTTC.

V and J are TRBV14 and TRBJ2-1; TRBD2 agrees at 8 bases. Germline V gene data show CDR1 as SGHDN and CDR2 as FVKESK. The CDR3 length is 24 residues. V was clipped by 0 bases and J by 4 bases; unmatched bases: 29. The CDR3 DNA reads TGTGCCAGCAGCCAAGATCTACTAGCGGCAAAACGGACCGTAACTGTTAATCTTTACAATGAGCAGTTCTTC. This gives the protein CASSQDLLAAKRTVTVNLYNEQFF.

V and J are TRBV10-3 and TRBJ1-2; TRBD1 matches at 8 bases. The CDR3 extends over 14 amino acids. J gave up 4 bases and V 2 bases, and 3 bases lay outside the gene matches. CDR1 and CDR2 from the germline V gene are ENHRY and SYGVKD. Here the CDR3 DNA reads TGTGCCATCAGTGAGGACAGGGGAGTCTATGGCTACACCTTC. Translating it yields CAISEDRGVYGYTF.

This chain joins TRBV25-1 and TRBJ1-1; unclear D gene. Between the trimmed V and J ends, which lost 8 bases and 3 bases, there was a span of 13 bases. CDR1 and CDR2 from the germline V gene are MGHDK and SYGVNS. The CDR3 runs to 13 residues. The CDR3 region has the DNA TGTGCCAGCGGAGATAGTCGGGACACTGAAGCTTTCTTT. Translating it yields CASGDSRDTEAFF.

This clonotype was found a few times. The chain has TRBV20-1 and TRBJ2-1; 9 bases agree with TRBD2. Germline trimming cut 4 bases from V and 3 bases from J; bases unmatched to any gene: 7. Germline CDR1 DFQATT, CDR2 SNEGSKA (reference sequence). The CDR3 runs to 15 residues. CDR3 amino acids: CSATGAGGDYNEQFF. In DNA form, the CDR3 reads TGCAGTGCTACCGGGGCGGGAGGGGACTACAATGAGCAGTTCTTC.

The gene calls are TRBV29-1 and TRBJ2-2; TRBD1 is a possible D gene (6 bases). The CDR3 consists of 13 residues. V was trimmed by 4 bases and J by 6 bases, leaving 12 bases between them. Germline assignment: CDR1 SQVTM and CDR2 ANQGSEA. Written as DNA, the CDR3 is TGCAGCGTTGCCGGACAGTTCTCCGGGGAGCTGTTTTTT. Its translation is CSVAGQFSGELFF.

This clonotype appeared many times. The rearrangement uses TRBV6-5 and TRBJ2-7, with unresolved D. The CDR3 is 14 residues long. V was clipped by 0 bases and J by 2 bases, with 8 bases between them. Germline V gives CDR1 MNHEY, CDR2 SVGAGI. The CDR3 sequence: CASSYSRGPYEQYF. CDR3 bases: TGTGCCAGCAGTTACTCGAGAGGACCCTACGAGCAGTACTTC.